This is a list of T cell receptor beta chains from one sample in a study of shared clonotypes between healthy human individuals. TCRdb keeps only in-frame clones here, not all; method: immunoSEQ multiplex PCR. The table shows more than 400,000 clones, with over 70% occurring only once. Sequencing input: PBMCs. These receptors were collected from a woman aged 40 to 50 in good health. Some clones in this sample may be carry-over from other donors' samples. Both conserved end residues are part of each CDR3. The D gene is left open where the match is weak. Clone size is given for some rows only: seen once, a few or many times, or a class if the clone is expanded.

>TRBJ2-5|TRBV9|TRBD1|.
TGTGCCAGCAGCGTAGTAATTCAGGGGGTCCAAGAGACACAGTACTTC
CASSVVIQGVQETQYF
>TRBJ1-4|TRBV30|TRBD1|.
TGTGCCTGGAGTGTACAGGGGGCGGTTGAAAAACTGTTTTTT
CAWSVQGAVEKLFF
>TRBJ1-4|TRBV10-2|.|once
TGCGCCAGCAGGTCAGAAAATGAAAAACTGTTTTTT
CASRSENEKLFF
>TRBJ2-5|TRBV29-1|TRBD2|.
TGCAGCGTCTTTACTAGCGGGGGGAACACCCAGTACTTC
CSVFTSGGNTQYF
>TRBJ1-1|TRBV28|.|.
TGTGCCAGCAGCCTAGGGGCCCGGGCAACTTTCTTT
CASSLGARATFF
>TRBJ1-2|TRBV30|.|.
TGTGCCTGGAGTTTGGGGCCGAGCTATGGCTACACCTTC
CAWSLGPSYGYTF
>TRBJ2-5|TRBV5-4|.|.
TGTGCCAGCAGCCCAGGGTGGAGAGAGACCCAGTACTTC
CASSPGWRETQYF
>TRBJ1-1|TRBV27|.|few
TGTGCCAGCAGTTCCTACAAGAACACTGAAGCTTTCTTT
CASSSYKNTEAFF
>TRBJ2-1|TRBV4-3|TRBD2|.
TGCGCCAGCAGCCAGTTTATTGGCGGGGAGGGGAAATGGTTCTTC
CASSQFIGGEGKWFF
>TRBJ1-1|TRBV9|.|.
TGTGCCAGCACCATCCTCGACAGCCCGAACACTGAAGCTTTCTTT
CASTILDSPNTEAFF
>TRBJ1-1|TRBV7-9|.|once
TGTGCCAGCAGCTTATGGTTGGGGGGTATGAACACTGAAGCTTTCTTT
CASSLWLGGMNTEAFF
>TRBJ2-7|TRBV6-1|.|.
TGTGCCAGCAGGACCCTGGGTCTTATTTACGAGCAGTACTTC
CASRTLGLIYEQYF
>TRBJ2-2|TRBV5-4|TRBD2|.
TGTGCCAGCAGCTCTGGGGGGTTAGCGGGAGGATACACCGGGGAGCTGTTTTTT
CASSSGGLAGGYTGELFF
>TRBJ2-1|TRBV27|.|.
TGTGCCAGCAGTTTAAGGGAGCGCGGGGAGCAGTTCTTC
CASSLRERGEQFF